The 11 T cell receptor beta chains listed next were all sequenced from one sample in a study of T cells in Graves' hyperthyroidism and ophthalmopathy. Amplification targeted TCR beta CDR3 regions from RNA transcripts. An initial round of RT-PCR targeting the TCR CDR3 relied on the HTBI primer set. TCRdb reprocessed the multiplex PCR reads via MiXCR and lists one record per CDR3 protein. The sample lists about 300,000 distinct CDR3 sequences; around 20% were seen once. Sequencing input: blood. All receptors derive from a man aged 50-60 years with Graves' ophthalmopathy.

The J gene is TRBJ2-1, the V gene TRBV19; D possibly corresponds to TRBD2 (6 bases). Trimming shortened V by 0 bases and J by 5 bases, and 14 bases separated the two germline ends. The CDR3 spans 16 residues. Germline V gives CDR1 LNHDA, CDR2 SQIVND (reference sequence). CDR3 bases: TGTGCCAGTAGTATAGATTACGGGAGAGGGGACAATGAGCAGTTCTTC. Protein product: CASSIDYGRGDNEQFF.

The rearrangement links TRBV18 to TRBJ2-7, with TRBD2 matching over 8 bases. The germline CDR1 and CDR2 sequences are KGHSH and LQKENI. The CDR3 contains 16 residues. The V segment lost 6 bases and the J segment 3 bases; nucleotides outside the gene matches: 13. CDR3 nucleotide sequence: TGTGCCAGCTCGCGGTTAGCGGGAACCTTCTTCTACGAGCAGTACTTC. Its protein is CASSRLAGTFFYEQYF.

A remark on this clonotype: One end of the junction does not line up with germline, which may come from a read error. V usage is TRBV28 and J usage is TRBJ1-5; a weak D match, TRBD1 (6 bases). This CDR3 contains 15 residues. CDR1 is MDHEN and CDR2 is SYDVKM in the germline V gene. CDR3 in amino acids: CASTLWGAGNQPQHF. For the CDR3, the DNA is TGTGCCAGCACTTTATGGGGGGCCGGCAATCAGCCCCAGCATTTT.

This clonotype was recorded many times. Here the CDR3 DNA reads TGTGCCAGCAGCCGATACGGACTAGCAGCTTCCTACAATGAGCAGTTCTTC. It is translated as CASSRYGLAASYNEQFF. The rearrangement links TRBV11-2 to TRBJ2-1, with 8 bases aligning to TRBD2. V lost 5 bases, J lost 1 base, and 10 bases stayed unmatched. Germline lookup yields CDR1 SGHAT and CDR2 FQNNGV. The CDR3 length is 17 residues.

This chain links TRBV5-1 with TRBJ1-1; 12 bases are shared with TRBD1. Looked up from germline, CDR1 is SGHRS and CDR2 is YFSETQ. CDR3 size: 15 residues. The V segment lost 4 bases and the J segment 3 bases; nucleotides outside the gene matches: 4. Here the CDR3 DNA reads TGCGCCAGCAGCGCGGGACAGGGGGCTGACACTGAAGCTTTCTTT. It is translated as CASSAGQGADTEAFF. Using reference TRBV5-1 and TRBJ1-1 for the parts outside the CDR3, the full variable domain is KAGVTQTPRYLIKTRGQQVTLSCSPISGHRSVSWYQQTPGQGLQFLFEYFSETQRNKGNFPGRFSGRQFSNSRSEMNVSTLELGDSALYLCASSAGQGADTEAFFGQGTRLTVV.

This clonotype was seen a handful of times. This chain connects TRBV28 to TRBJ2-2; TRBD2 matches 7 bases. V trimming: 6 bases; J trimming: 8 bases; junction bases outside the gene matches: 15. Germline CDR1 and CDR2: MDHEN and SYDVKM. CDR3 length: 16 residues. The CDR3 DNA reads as TGTGCCAGCAGCTTCCGCGGGGGTTTTTTTTCGGGGGAGCTGTTTTTT. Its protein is CASSFRGGFFSGELFF. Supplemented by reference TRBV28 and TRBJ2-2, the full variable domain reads DVKVTQSSRYLVKRTGEKVFLECVQDMDHENMFWYRQDPGLGLRLIYFSYDVKMKEKGDIPEGYSVSREKKERFSLILESASTNQTSMYLCASSFRGGFFSGELFFGEGSRLTVL.

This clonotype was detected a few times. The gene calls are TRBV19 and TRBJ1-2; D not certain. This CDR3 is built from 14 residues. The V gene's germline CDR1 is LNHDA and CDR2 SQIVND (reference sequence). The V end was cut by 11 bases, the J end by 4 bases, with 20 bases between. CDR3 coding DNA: TGTGCCCTCACGGGGAGGGTGAAGAGCTATGGCTACACCTTC. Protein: CALTGRVKSYGYTF.

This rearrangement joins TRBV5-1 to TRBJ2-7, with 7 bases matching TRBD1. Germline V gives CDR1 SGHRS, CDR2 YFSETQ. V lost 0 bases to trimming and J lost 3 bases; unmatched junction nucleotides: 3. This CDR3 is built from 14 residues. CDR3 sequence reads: CASSLAGGHYEQYF. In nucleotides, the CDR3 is TGCGCCAGCAGCTTGGCAGGGGGACACTACGAGCAGTACTTC.

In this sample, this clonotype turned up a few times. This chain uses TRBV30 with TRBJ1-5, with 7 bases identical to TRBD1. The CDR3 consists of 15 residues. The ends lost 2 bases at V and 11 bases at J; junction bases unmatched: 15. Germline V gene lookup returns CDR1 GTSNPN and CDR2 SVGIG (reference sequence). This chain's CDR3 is CAWSLPGTASRAQHF. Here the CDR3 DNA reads TGTGCCTGGAGTCTACCGGGGACAGCTTCAAGGGCCCAGCATTTT.

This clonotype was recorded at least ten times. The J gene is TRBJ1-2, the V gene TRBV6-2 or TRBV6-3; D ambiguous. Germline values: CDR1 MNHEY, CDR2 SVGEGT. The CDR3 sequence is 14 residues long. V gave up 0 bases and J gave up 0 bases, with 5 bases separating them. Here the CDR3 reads CASSYSGTNYGYTF. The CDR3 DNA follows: TGTGCCAGCAGTTACTCGGGCACTAACTATGGCTACACCTTC.

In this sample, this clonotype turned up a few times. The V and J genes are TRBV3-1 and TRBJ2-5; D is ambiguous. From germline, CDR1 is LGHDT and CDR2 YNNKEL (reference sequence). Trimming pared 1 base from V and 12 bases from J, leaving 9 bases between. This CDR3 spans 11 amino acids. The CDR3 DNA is TGTGCCAGCAGCCAAGCGGATAGGAAGTACTTC. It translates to CASSQADRKYF.